This entry lists 20 T cell receptor beta chains sequenced from one sample in a study of blood T cell repertoires in COVID-19. The data were produced by immunoSEQ multiplex PCR, yet TCRdb's version contains in-frame clones alone and is incomplete. The sample includes 110,000 to 150,000 clones, 75% to 85% of them seen just once. Material for sequencing was peripheral blood. Receptors were obtained from a woman between 45 and 65 years old with acute or convalescent COVID-19.

The gene calls are TRBV12-5 and TRBJ2-3, with no clear D. V lost 3 bases to trimming and J lost 1 base, with 8 bases between them. Germline V gene sequence: CDR1 LGHNT, CDR2 FRNRAP. The CDR3 is 14 residues long. The CDR3, as DNA: TGTGCTAGTGGTTTCTACAGTCGCACAGATACGCAGTATTTT. Encoded protein: CASGFYSRTDTQYF.

The chain has TRBV18 and TRBJ2-7, with D perhaps matching TRBD1 (5 bases). In germline, CDR1 is KGHSH, CDR2 LQKENI. The CDR3 contains 15 residues. Trimming cost V 4 bases and J 5 bases, with 18 bases left between them. The CDR3 sequence is CASSLLWGSRDEQYF. Here the CDR3 DNA reads TGTGCCAGCTCACTACTGTGGGGCTCTCGGGACGAGCAGTACTTC. Based on the CDR3 plus reference TRBV18 and TRBJ2-7, the full variable domain is NAGVMQNPRHLVRRRGQEARLRCSPMKGHSHVYWYRQLPEEGLKFMVYLQKENIIDESGMPKERFSAEFPKEGPSILRIQQVVRGDSAAYFCASSLLWGSRDEQYFGPGTRLTVT.

The V call is TRBV7-6, the J call TRBJ1-1; possible D gene TRBD1, 6 bases. Germline V gene sequence: CDR1 SGHVS, CDR2 FNYEAQ. CDR3 length: 14 amino acids. Trimming left V 3 bases short and J 6 bases short, with 14 bases between. The CDR3 sequence: CASSLGGSGAEAFF. In DNA form, the CDR3 reads TGTGCCAGCAGCTTGGGGGGCAGCGGGGCTGAAGCTTTCTTT.

V gene TRBV4-3 combines with J gene TRBJ2-2; 8 positions match TRBD2. The CDR3 has 19 amino acids. V lost 2 bases to trimming and J lost 1 base; unmatched junction nucleotides: 12. The germline gives CDR1 LGHNA, CDR2 YSLEER. The CDR3 nucleotides are TGCGCCAGCAGCCAATTCCTGCATGGGAGCGGGGGGAACACCGGGGAGCTGTTTTTT. It translates to CASSQFLHGSGGNTGELFF.

In regard to this clone: The sample holds other DNA sequences that translate to the same CDR3. The chain is built from TRBV6-5 and TRBJ1-5; no firm D call. The CDR3 is made up of 13 amino acids. Germline V gives CDR1 MNHEY, CDR2 SVGAGI. The V end was cut by 5 bases, the J end by 1 base, with 6 bases between. The CDR3 nucleotides read TGTGCCAGCAGTCCGAGGAGCAATCAGCCCCAGCATTTT. It codes for CASSPRSNQPQHF.

As concerns this clone: This CDR3 is also generated by other DNA sequences in the sample. The CDR3 bases are TGCAGCGCGGACAGGGGGATGAACACTGAAGCTTTCTTT. Amino acid sequence: CSADRGMNTEAFF. V and J are TRBV29-1 and TRBJ1-1; 10 bases are a match to TRBD1. The length of the CDR3 is 13 residues. Per the germline V gene, CDR1 is SQVTM and CDR2 is ANQGSEA. J was trimmed by 0 bases and V by 7 bases; bases with no gene match: 2. Looking up the rest from reference TRBV29-1 and TRBJ1-1 gives the full variable domain: SAVISQKPSRDICQRGTSLTIQCQVDSQVTMMFWYRQQPGQSLTLIATANQGSEATYESGFVIDKFPISRPNLTFSTLTVSNMSPEDSSIYLCSADRGMNTEAFFGQGTRLTVV.

This chain uses TRBV9 with TRBJ2-3; D might be TRBD2 (7 bases). Germline assignment: CDR1 SGDLS and CDR2 YYNGEE. This CDR3 is 14 amino acids long. Trimming took 0 bases from V and 6 from J, leaving 11 bases between them. The CDR3 loop is CASSVEGGVDTQYF. The CDR3 DNA reads TGTGCCAGCAGCGTAGAAGGGGGGGTGGATACGCAGTATTTT.

This clone has a handful of counts. This chain links TRBV4-1 with TRBJ2-4; 7 bases are a match to TRBD1. After removal of 0 bases from V and 2 bases from J, the junction contained 10 bases not matched to a gene. This CDR3 is 18 amino acids long. The germline gives CDR1 MGHRA, CDR2 YSYEKL. In DNA form, the CDR3 reads TGCGCCAGCAGCCAAGAGGGGACAGTTGGGGTGCCCAAAAACATTCAGTACTTC. It yields the protein CASSQEGTVGVPKNIQYF.

This chain connects TRBV30 to TRBJ2-7; D perhaps matches TRBD2 (5 bases). This CDR3 region has 13 residues. Per germline, CDR1 GTSNPN and CDR2 SVGIG (reference sequence). The V end was cut by 3 bases, the J end by 3 bases, with 12 bases between. CDR3 DNA: TGTGCCTGGAGCGGACTTACAGACTACGAGCAGTACTTC. Translating it yields CAWSGLTDYEQYF.

This chain connects TRBV2 to TRBJ1-4; TRBD1 is a possible D gene (5 bases). CDR1 and CDR2 (germline): SNHLY, FYNNEI. The CDR3 is made up of 14 amino acids. Deletions cut 3 bases from V and 8 bases from J, with 13 bases between. The CDR3 sequence is CASSEYQGSEKLFF. CDR3 DNA sequence: TGTGCCAGCAGTGAGTACCAGGGTAGCGAAAAACTGTTTTTT.

A few counts support this clone. This rearrangement joins TRBV2 to TRBJ2-1, with TRBD1 matching over 8 bases. Trimming removed 6 bases from V and 10 bases from J; junction bases left unmatched: 11. The CDR3 has 14 amino acids. Germline V gene lookup returns CDR1 SNHLY and CDR2 FYNNEI. In nucleotides, the CDR3 is TGTGCCAGCAGAACGAGGCAGGGGGCATGGGAGCAGTTCTTC. This translates into CASRTRQGAWEQFF.

The rearrangement joins TRBV7-9 to TRBJ1-3; 7 nucleotides align to TRBD1. V shed 5 bases and J 2 bases; nucleotides not matched to a gene: 3. The germline gives CDR1 SEHNR, CDR2 FQNEAQ (reference sequence). The CDR3 consists of 14 residues. The CDR3 is CASSPTGAGNTIYF. CDR3 sequence (DNA): TGTGCCAGCAGCCCAACAGGGGCTGGAAACACCATATATTTT.

This clone was counted once. The chain combines TRBV5-1 with TRBJ2-7; TRBD1 agrees at 7 bases. The CDR3 covers 15 residues. Germline V gives CDR1 SGHRS, CDR2 YFSETQ. Unmatched junction bases numbered 10, after V lost 2 bases and J lost 5 bases. The CDR3 nucleotides are TGCGCCAGCAGCTTTCAACAGGGGAATGACGACGAGCAGTACTTC. It encodes CASSFQQGNDDEQYF.

CDR3 protein: CATSVGQGNNEQFF. CDR3 DNA: TGTGCCACCAGTGTCGGACAGGGTAACAATGAGCAGTTCTTC. V and J are TRBV24-1 and TRBJ2-1; TRBD1 aligns across 8 bases. The V segment lost 5 bases and the J segment 5 bases; nucleotides outside the gene matches: 4. There are 14 residues in the CDR3. Per germline, CDR1 KGHDR and CDR2 SFDVKD.

The V call is TRBV18, the J call TRBJ2-7, with 9 bases lining up with TRBD1. The J segment lost 0 bases and the V segment lost 6 bases, leaving 3 bases of the junction unmatched. Germline V gives CDR1 KGHSH, CDR2 LQKENI. This CDR3 is 14 amino acids long. The CDR3 DNA follows: TGTGCCAGCTCCGGGACAGGGTTCTCCTACGAGCAGTACTTC. As protein: CASSGTGFSYEQYF. Together with reference TRBV18 and TRBJ2-7, the CDR3 gives the full variable domain: NAGVMQNPRHLVRRRGQEARLRCSPMKGHSHVYWYRQLPEEGLKFMVYLQKENIIDESGMPKERFSAEFPKEGPSILRIQQVVRGDSAAYFCASSGTGFSYEQYFGPGTRLTVT.

V is TRBV25-1 and J is TRBJ1-2; 7 bases fit TRBD1. Trimming removed 3 bases from V and 4 bases from J; junction bases left unmatched: 14. The germline V gene has CDR1 MGHDK and CDR2 SYGVNS. This CDR3 contains 17 residues. CDR3 loop: CASSDVKSEGASYGYTF. The CDR3 DNA sequence: TGTGCCAGCAGTGATGTGAAGTCGGAGGGGGCAAGCTATGGCTACACCTTC.

CDR3 in amino acids: CASSLGAGGNQPQHF. The CDR3 region has the DNA TGCGCCAGCAGCCTCGGGGCAGGGGGCAATCAGCCCCAGCATTTT. The chain couples TRBV4-3 to TRBJ1-5, with D tentatively TRBD1 (6 bases). CDR3 length: 15 amino acids. Germline CDR1 and CDR2: LGHNA and YSLEER. V lost 4 bases to trimming and J lost 2 bases, with 12 bases between them.

This clone occurred a few times. The chain links TRBV6-2 or TRBV6-3 to TRBJ1-1; a weak D match, TRBD1 (6 bases). From germline, CDR1 is MNHEY and CDR2 SVGEGT. The CDR3 totals 17 residues. Deletions cut 1 base from V and 8 bases from J, with 23 bases between. The CDR3 spells CASSYWGGSEGGPEAFF. The CDR3 DNA reads as TGTGCCAGCAGTTACTGGGGCGGTTCAGAAGGGGGTCCAGAAGCTTTCTTT.

The V call is TRBV5-1, the J call TRBJ1-4; weak D call: TRBD1 (6 bases). V was shortened by 5 bases and J by 0 bases, with 14 bases between the two germline ends. Germline V gene data show CDR1 as SGHRS and CDR2 as YFSETQ. The CDR3 runs to 16 residues. CDR3 DNA: TGCGCCAGCAGAGGGGGTCCCGGGGCAACTAATGAAAAACTGTTTTTT. This gives the protein CASRGGPGATNEKLFF.

CDR3: CASSFTQGAKTQYF. The DNA of the CDR3 is TGTGCCAGCAGCTTCACACAGGGGGCGAAGACCCAGTACTTC. The V call is TRBV13, the J call TRBJ2-5; 9 bases are a match to TRBD1. Trimming cost V 3 bases and J 6 bases; bases outside gene matches: 5. Germline values: CDR1 PRHDT, CDR2 FYEKMQ (reference sequence). This CDR3 comprises 14 residues.